Listed below are T cell receptor beta chains from one sample, sequenced in a study of long-term antiretroviral therapy in people with HIV. Sequencing was performed with immunoSEQ multiplex PCR; in TCRdb, only in-frame clones are kept and a portion is missing. The table records roughly 26,000 clones, roughly 94% of them present only once. The sequences come from unsorted PBMCs, collected roughly 5 years after starting antiretroviral therapy. These receptors all come from a woman between 45 and 60 years old with HIV. Each CDR3 is given with its conserved first and last residue. D genes are given only for firm matches. Only part of the rows carry a size: once, few, many, or a class if the clone is expanded.

V,size,J,D,CDR3,DNA
TRBV10-2,.,TRBJ2-1,.,CASSESEGYNEQFF,TGCGCCAGCAGTGAGTCTGAGGGCTACAATGAGCAGTTCTTC
TRBV5-1,.,TRBJ2-2,TRBD2,CASSAGTSGRNTGELFF,TGCGCCAGCAGCGCCGGGACTAGCGGGAGGAACACCGGGGAGCTGTTTTTT
TRBV7-2,.,TRBJ2-2,.,CASRGGAYGELFF,TGTGCCAGCAGGGGGGGCGCTTACGGGGAGCTGTTTTTT
TRBV9,once,TRBJ1-3,.,CASSPSNGNTIYF,TGTGCCAGCAGCCCCTCGAATGGAAACACCATATATTTT
TRBV15,.,TRBJ2-1,TRBD2,CATSRLAGGLNEQFF,TGTGCCACCAGCAGACTAGCGGGAGGGTTAAATGAGCAGTTCTTC
TRBV27,.,TRBJ1-1,TRBD1,CASRLQGASGEAFF,TGTGCCAGCCGGCTCCAGGGGGCTAGTGGAGAAGCTTTCTTT
TRBV25-1,.,TRBJ1-1,.,CASRDGGRYTEAFF,TGTGCCAGCAGGGACGGGGGAAGGTACACTGAAGCTTTCTTT
TRBV28,.,TRBJ2-1,.,CASSFAGNAGNEQFF,TGTGCCAGCAGTTTCGCAGGGAACGCGGGCAATGAGCAGTTCTTC
TRBV29-1,.,TRBJ1-1,.,CSVEGQEDTEAFF,TGCAGCGTTGAAGGACAGGAGGACACTGAAGCTTTCTTT
TRBV4-2,.,TRBJ1-2,.,CASSQGSDYGYTF,TGTGCCAGCAGCCAAGGCTCGGACTATGGCTACACCTTC
TRBV10-3,.,TRBJ1-3,.,CAISETADSSGNTIYF,TGTGCCATCAGTGAAACCGCAGATTCCTCTGGAAACACCATATATTTT
TRBV28,.,TRBJ1-1,.,CASSETGNTEAFF,TGTGCCAGCAGTGAGACAGGGAACACTGAAGCTTTCTTT
TRBV5-1,.,TRBJ2-2,TRBD1,CASSTAGTETGELFF,TGCGCCAGCAGCACTGCCGGGACAGAGACCGGGGAGCTGTTTTTT
TRBV2,.,TRBJ2-7,.,CASRGAGLSYEQYF,TGTGCCAGCAGGGGAGCGGGCCTCTCCTACGAGCAGTACTTC
TRBV28,.,TRBJ1-5,.,CASSLLENSNQPQHF,TGTGCCAGCAGTTTATTAGAAAATAGCAATCAGCCCCAGCATTTT
TRBV19,.,TRBJ1-3,.,CASRSKGPNTIYF,TGTGCCAGTAGATCGAAGGGGCCAAACACCATATATTTT
TRBV4-2,.,TRBJ1-5,TRBD1,CASSQLTAGGFQPQHF,TGTGCCAGCAGCCAACTTACGGCAGGGGGCTTTCAGCCCCAGCATTTT
TRBV19,.,TRBJ2-3,.,CASRNIGGTDTQYF,TGTGCCAGTAGGAATATTGGTGGCACAGATACGCAGTATTTT
TRBV19,.,TRBJ1-4,.,CASSRDGADEKLFF,TGTGCCAGTAGCCGGGACGGGGCCGATGAAAAACTGTTTTTT
TRBV18,.,TRBJ2-1,TRBD1,CASSPQGQDNEQFF,TGTGCCAGCTCACCACAGGGACAGGACAATGAGCAGTTCTTC
TRBV4-1,.,TRBJ2-1,.,CASSAPGRGGIAGNEQFF,TGCGCCAGCAGCGCACCCGGTCGCGGCGGTATTGCAGGCAATGAGCAGTTCTTC
TRBV5-4,.,TRBJ2-7,.,CASSYSGTISYEQYF,TGTGCCAGCAGCTATAGCGGAACCATCTCCTACGAGCAGTACTTC
TRBV6-5,once,TRBJ2-7,.,CASSLGQPYEQYF,TGTGCCAGCAGTTTAGGGCAACCCTACGAGCAGTACTTC
TRBV7-9,.,TRBJ2-4,.,CASSHPQIAKNIQYF,TGTGCCAGCAGCCACCCGCAGATAGCCAAAAACATTCAGTACTTC
TRBV19,.,TRBJ2-3,TRBD1,CASTTGQGTDTQYF,TGTGCCAGTACCACGGGACAGGGCACAGATACGCAGTATTTT
TRBV7-7,.,TRBJ2-2,.,CASSLVGGSGELFF,TGTGCCAGCAGCTTAGTTGGCGGGTCCGGGGAGCTGTTTTTT
TRBV19,.,TRBJ2-7,.,CATGTFGDEQYF,TGTGCCACCGGTACATTCGGCGACGAGCAGTACTTC
TRBV28,.,TRBJ1-5,TRBD1,CASSPGQGTQPQHF,TGTGCCAGCAGCCCGGGACAGGGGACTCAGCCCCAGCATTTT
TRBV9,.,TRBJ1-1,TRBD1,CASSEASSGTVNTEAFF,TGTGCCAGCAGCGAGGCCTCATCCGGGACAGTGAACACTGAAGCTTTCTTT
TRBV7-9,.,TRBJ1-2,.,CASSPHPIGYTF,TGTGCCAGCAGCCCCCATCCGATAGGCTACACCTTC
TRBV19,.,TRBJ2-1,TRBD2,CASSVLAGGFYNEQFF,TGTGCCAGTAGTGTCCTAGCGGGAGGGTTTTACAATGAGCAGTTCTTC
TRBV9,.,TRBJ1-1,.,CASSGFFGSTEAFF,TGTGCCAGCAGCGGATTCTTCGGTTCGACTGAAGCTTTCTTT
TRBV19,.,TRBJ1-1,TRBD1,CASSSQGVYTEAFF,TGTGCCAGTAGTAGCCAGGGGGTTTACACTGAAGCTTTCTTT
TRBV7-8,once,TRBJ2-7,TRBD2,CASSLVSSGLYEQYF,TGTGCCAGCAGCTTAGTTTCTAGCGGCCTCTACGAGCAGTACTTC
TRBV5-4,.,TRBJ2-2,TRBD2,CAGGGAGGSGELFF,TGTGCCGGGGGAGGAGCGGGAGGTTCCGGGGAGCTGTTTTTT
TRBV6-5,medium-sized,TRBJ1-5,.,CASSYSVPVNQPQHF,TGTGCCAGCAGTTACTCGGTCCCGGTCAATCAGCCCCAGCATTTT
TRBV6-6,.,TRBJ1-2,.,CASRPDSSYGYTF,TGTGCCAGCAGACCAGACAGCAGCTATGGCTACACCTTC
TRBV19,.,TRBJ2-5,.,CASSPQRGEETQYF,TGTGCCAGTAGTCCCCAGAGGGGGGAAGAGACCCAGTACTTC
TRBV6-5,.,TRBJ2-3,.,CASSYSREDTDTQYF,TGTGCCAGCAGTTACTCCCGGGAAGACACAGATACGCAGTATTTT
TRBV2,.,TRBJ1-2,.,CASSGQAEGGYTF,TGTGCCAGCAGTGGACAGGCGGAAGGTGGCTACACCTTC
TRBV7-8,.,TRBJ1-3,.,CASSHPRDGLGNTIYF,TGTGCCAGCAGCCATCCACGGGACGGACTTGGAAACACCATATATTTT
TRBV14,.,TRBJ2-1,.,CASGLGRFNEQFF,TGTGCCAGCGGCCTGGGGAGATTCAATGAGCAGTTCTTC
TRBV5-1,.,TRBJ2-1,TRBD2,CASSLTGLAGGYEQFF,TGCGCCAGCAGCTTGACAGGACTAGCGGGAGGTTATGAGCAGTTCTTC
TRBV7-9,.,TRBJ2-3,.,CASSPQGMATDTQYF,TGTGCCAGCAGCCCACAGGGTATGGCCACAGATACGCAGTATTTT
TRBV6-5,.,TRBJ2-7,.,CASSYSAAAYEQYF,TGTGCCAGCAGTTACTCGGCTGCCGCCTACGAGCAGTACTTC
TRBV7-2,.,TRBJ1-5,.,CASSLAPINQPQHF,TGTGCCAGCAGCTTAGCCCCCATCAATCAGCCCCAGCATTTT
TRBV7-9,.,TRBJ1-2,.,CASSLYQGGVHGYTF,TGTGCCAGCAGCTTATATCAGGGAGGTGTTCATGGCTACACCTTC
TRBV27,medium-sized,TRBJ1-2,.,CASSPTSGGGYTF,TGTGCCAGCAGTCCCACCTCCGGGGGGGGCTACACCTTC
TRBV28,.,TRBJ1-2,.,CASRTTGGYTF,TGTGCCAGCAGAACGACAGGTGGCTACACCTTC
TRBV7-9,.,TRBJ2-7,.,CASSLAGSSASYEQYF,TGTGCCAGCAGCTTAGCGGGTTCGTCGGCTTCCTACGAGCAGTACTTC
TRBV27,.,TRBJ2-7,TRBD1,CASSWSQGATYEQYF,TGTGCCAGCAGTTGGTCTCAGGGGGCAACCTACGAGCAGTACTTC
TRBV28,.,TRBJ1-5,.,CASSDSNQPQHF,TGTGCCAGCAGTGATAGCAATCAGCCCCAGCATTTT
TRBV7-2,.,TRBJ2-1,TRBD2,CASSPAGVGYNEQFF,TGTGCCAGCAGCCCAGCGGGAGTGGGTTACAATGAGCAGTTCTTC
TRBV5-4,.,TRBJ2-7,TRBD2,CASSLRGSPSYEQYF,TGTGCCAGCAGCTTGCGCGGGAGTCCGTCGTACGAGCAGTACTTC
TRBV5-4,.,TRBJ2-5,TRBD1,CASSPPGQALSAVETQYF,TGTGCCAGCAGCCCGCCGGGACAGGCCCTGTCTGCGGTAGAGACCCAGTACTTC
TRBV11-2,once,TRBJ2-5,.,CASSPSLGETQYF,TGTGCCAGCAGCCCGTCCCTGGGGGAGACCCAGTACTTC
TRBV15,.,TRBJ1-5,TRBD1,CATSRDPGTGFQPQHF,TGTGCCACCAGCAGAGATCCAGGGACAGGGTTTCAGCCCCAGCATTTT
TRBV5-6,.,TRBJ1-5,.,CASSLKLSRRGSNQPQHF,TGTGCCAGCAGCTTGAAATTAAGTCGCAGGGGAAGCAATCAGCCCCAGCATTTT
TRBV18,.,TRBJ1-5,TRBD1,CASSGTGGDQPQHF,TGTGCCAGCTCAGGGACAGGGGGCGACCAGCCCCAGCATTTT